The following is a T cell receptor (beta chain) sequence with its context. Germline V CDR1 and CDR2: WNHNN, SYGVQD (reference sequence). V gave up 7 bases and J gave up 0 bases, with 27 bases separating them. The length of the CDR3 is 20 residues. This sample stems from a study of blood T cell repertoires in COVID-19. Overall study: Samples representing acute and convalescent COVID-19 were sourced from the United States, Italy and Spain.

Per the original data handling: Scientists estimated how many nucleated cells there were by amplifying reference gene primers. Profiling relied on immunoSEQ multiplex PCR, and the TCRdb table lists in-frame clones only, not all of them. The V and J calls and the clone size are those of that table, but D and trimming were determined from the DNA. The sample carries about 160,000 clones, about 85% recorded once. Those enrolled in Seattle joined during active infection and were followed longitudinally afterward. The chain combines TRBV10-1 with TRBJ2-2, with D possibly TRBD2 on 6 matching bases. The clonotype comes from a woman aged 50 to 60 with COVID-19, enrolled during active disease. The source material was peripheral blood. The CDR3 region is CASTSRRAGSRFANTGELFF. CDR3 DNA: TGCGCCAGCACTTCCAGGAGGGCGGGGTCTCGGTTCGCGAACACCGGGGAGCTGTTTTTT.